The next 11 T cell receptor beta chains were all read from a single sample in a study of blood T cell repertoires in COVID-19. Here immunoSEQ multiplex PCR was the method, and the copy in TCRdb shows in-frame clones only, minus some. The data show tens of thousands of clones, about 82% seen once. The sample was peripheral blood. The receptor set was obtained from a human donor in a cohort sampled during active COVID-19.

The rearrangement joins TRBV30 to TRBJ1-2, with D possibly TRBD1 on 5 matching bases. The CDR3 runs 15 residues. Trimming left V 2 bases short and J 0 bases short, with 13 bases between. CDR1 GTSNPN and CDR2 SVGIG come from the germline V gene (reference sequence). For the CDR3, the DNA is TGTGCCTGGAGTTTCCAGGGCATCCCTAACTATGGCTACACCTTC. Protein sequence: CAWSFQGIPNYGYTF.

The rearrangement links TRBV6-5 to TRBJ1-2; 8 bases match TRBD1. The CDR3 is 15 residues long. V shed 2 bases, J shed 4 bases, and the junction held 6 bases outside the gene matches. Germline lookup yields CDR1 MNHEY and CDR2 SVGAGI. CDR3 DNA sequence: TGTGCCAGCAGTTACGATACAGGGGGGCTCTATGGCTACACCTTC. Encoded protein: CASSYDTGGLYGYTF.

V usage is TRBV3-1 (or the pseudogene TRBV3-2) and J usage is TRBJ1-2; 10 nucleotides match TRBD1. V lost 4 bases, J lost 8 bases, and 16 bases stayed unmatched. The CDR3 extends over 17 amino acids. Germline V gene lookup returns CDR1 LGHDT and CDR2 YNNKEL (reference sequence). CDR3: CASSPLARDRGLRGYTF. CDR3 sequence (DNA): TGTGCCAGCAGCCCGCTCGCGCGGGACAGGGGTTTGCGAGGCTACACCTTC.

The V and J genes are TRBV5-1 and TRBJ2-5, with 11 nucleotides matching TRBD2. This CDR3 region has 17 residues. CDR1 and CDR2 from the germline V gene are SGHRS and YFSETQ. J was trimmed by 5 bases and V by 4 bases; bases with no gene match: 13. This CDR3 reads CASSVSGTSGRGETQYF. The CDR3, as DNA: TGCGCCAGCAGCGTTTCCGGGACTAGCGGCCGGGGGGAGACCCAGTACTTC.

This chain links TRBV2 with TRBJ2-7, with no clear D. Trimming took off 6 bases at V and 3 bases at J, with 9 bases between the two ends. The germline gives CDR1 SNHLY, CDR2 FYNNEI. The CDR3 has 12 amino acids. The CDR3 sequence: CASSSTFYEQYF. The CDR3 DNA sequence: TGTGCCAGCAGCAGTACATTCTACGAGCAGTACTTC.

V is TRBV30 and J is TRBJ2-5; D possibly corresponds to TRBD1 (5 bases). This CDR3 has 15 residues. The germline CDR1 and CDR2 sequences are GTSNPN and SVGIG (reference sequence). Trimming removed 8 bases at V and 4 bases at J, with 23 bases between. The CDR3 is CARGPSSRSAETQYF. The CDR3 DNA reads as TGTGCCAGGGGTCCGTCTTCACGGTCCGCAGAGACCCAGTACTTC.

The chain joins TRBV9 to TRBJ2-7; 12 nucleotides agree with TRBD2. Germline lookup yields CDR1 SGDLS and CDR2 YYNGEE. V lost 4 bases to trimming and J lost 10 bases; unmatched junction nucleotides: 6. The CDR3 length is 13 residues. The CDR3 sequence is CASSLGLAGPQYF. The CDR3, as DNA: TGTGCCAGCAGCCTAGGACTAGCGGGGCCACAGTACTTC.

The chain couples TRBV7-2 to TRBJ2-7; 10 nucleotides match TRBD1. Unmatched junction bases numbered 7, after V lost 4 bases and J lost 1 base. There are 16 residues in the CDR3. Per the germline V gene, CDR1 is SGHTA and CDR2 is FQGNSA. CDR3 DNA sequence: TGTGCCAGCAGCTCCCTCGGGACAGGGGTGTCCTACGAGCAGTACTTC. Its translation: CASSSLGTGVSYEQYF.

This clone appeared once. This sequence joins TRBV6-5 and TRBJ1-5; 7 bases align to TRBD1. The CDR3 length is 13 residues. V was pared by 6 bases and J by 5 bases, with 4 bases of the junction left unmatched. CDR1 is MNHEY, CDR2 SVGAGI, per germline. The chain's CDR3 is CASSWQGDQPQHF. The CDR3 nucleotides read TGTGCCAGCAGCTGGCAGGGGGATCAGCCCCAGCATTTT.

The chain uses TRBV6-5 and TRBJ1-1; D remains unclear. Trimming left V 5 bases short and J 7 bases short, with 11 bases between. The CDR3 consists of 12 residues. Germline V lookup: CDR1 MNHEY, CDR2 SVGAGI. CDR3 sequence reads: CASSHDIREAFF. Here the CDR3 DNA reads TGTGCCAGCAGTCACGACATTCGTGAAGCTTTCTTT.

This chain uses TRBV29-1 with TRBJ1-1; 10 positions agree with TRBD1. Germline V gene sequence: CDR1 SQVTM, CDR2 ANQGSEA. V dropped 5 bases and J dropped 12; count of bases not matched to a gene: 12. CDR3 size: 13 residues. CDR3 DNA: TGCAGCGTTAGACCGGGACAGGGGACTTCGACTTTCTTT. Protein: CSVRPGQGTSTFF.